This entry lists 8 T cell receptor beta chains sequenced from one sample in a study of blood T cell repertoires in COVID-19. The repertoire was sequenced with immunoSEQ multiplex PCR; TCRdb's copy has only in-frame clones and lacks some. The table includes approximately 110,000 clones, 80% to 95% detected once. Sequenced material: peripheral blood. These receptors all come from a man over 45 with COVID-19, enrolled during active disease.

The gene calls are TRBV28 and TRBJ2-7, with 8 bases that match TRBD2. Per germline, CDR1 MDHEN and CDR2 SYDVKM. This CDR3 has 15 amino acids. The junction had 5 bases not matched to a gene; V was cut back by 1 base and J by 3 bases. The CDR3 reads CASSLFIAGSYEQYF. The CDR3 DNA reads as TGTGCCAGCAGTTTATTCATAGCGGGAAGCTACGAGCAGTACTTC. The full variable domain, its missing parts supplied by reference TRBV28 and TRBJ2-7, is DVKVTQSSRYLVKRTGEKVFLECVQDMDHENMFWYRQDPGLGLRLIYFSYDVKMKEKGDIPEGYSVSREKKERFSLILESASTNQTSMYLCASSLFIAGSYEQYFGPGTRLTVT.

The chain joins TRBV19 to TRBJ2-2; D might be TRBD1 (6 bases). The ends were cut back, 1 base at V and 4 bases at J, with 19 bases in the middle. Germline V gives CDR1 LNHDA, CDR2 SQIVND (reference sequence). The CDR3 totals 18 residues. CDR3 amino acids: CASSIALGASHFTGELFF. The CDR3 coding sequence is TGTGCCAGTAGTATAGCCCTGGGGGCTTCACATTTCACCGGGGAGCTGTTTTTT.

The gene calls are TRBV2 and TRBJ2-7; the D is unclear. CDR1 and CDR2 (germline): SNHLY, FYNNEI. V lost 2 bases and J lost 6, with 11 bases in between. The CDR3 consists of 13 residues. CDR3 in DNA: TGTGCCAGCAGTGAACACGAGGTTGGCGAGCAGTACGTC. As protein: CASSEHEVGEQYV.

This clone was recorded a few times. The rearrangement joins TRBV7-9 to TRBJ1-1; 9 bases map to TRBD1. Unmatched junction bases numbered 8, after V lost 5 bases and J lost 10 bases. Germline CDR1 is SEHNR and CDR2 is FQNEAQ (reference sequence). CDR3 length: 13 amino acids. The CDR3 sequence: CASSPGQGGGAFF. The CDR3 DNA is TGTGCCAGCAGCCCGGGACAGGGCGGTGGAGCTTTCTTT.

The CDR3 sequence: CASSYTTGPHEKLFF. As DNA, the CDR3 is TGTGCCAGCAGTTACACGACAGGGCCCCATGAAAAACTGTTTTTT. V usage is TRBV6-5 and J usage is TRBJ1-4; 7 positions match TRBD1. Trimming took 2 bases from V and 6 from J; bases not matched to a gene: 6. This CDR3 spans 15 amino acids. Germline loops: CDR1 MNHEY, CDR2 SVGAGI.

This clone was counted a single time. The chain links TRBV18 to TRBJ1-2; maybe TRBD1 (5 bases). This CDR3 spans 13 amino acids. Trimming took 0 bases from V and 4 from J, leaving 6 bases between them. CDR1 is KGHSH, CDR2 LQKENI, per germline. The CDR3 region has the DNA TGTGCCAGCTCACCACCGGGGGGCTATGGCTACACCTTC. The encoded protein is CASSPPGGYGYTF. The variable domain in full, with the rest retrieved from reference TRBV18 and TRBJ1-2, is NAGVMQNPRHLVRRRGQEARLRCSPMKGHSHVYWYRQLPEEGLKFMVYLQKENIIDESGMPKERFSAEFPKEGPSILRIQQVVRGDSAAYFCASSPPGGYGYTFGSGTRLTVV.

V gene TRBV9 combines with J gene TRBJ2-2; 7 bases fit TRBD1. This CDR3 is built from 17 residues. Germline loops: CDR1 SGDLS, CDR2 YYNGEE. V was clipped by 0 bases and J by 7 bases; unmatched bases: 12. CDR3 DNA sequence: TGTGCCAGCAGCGTAGCGGTTTGGGGACAGCAGGGCGGGGAGCTGTTTTTT. Residues: CASSVAVWGQQGGELFF.

This chain uses TRBV30 with TRBJ2-7; 7 bases are shared with TRBD1. Trimming removed 1 base from V and 5 bases from J; junction bases left unmatched: 5. Germline values: CDR1 GTSNPN, CDR2 SVGIG (reference sequence). The CDR3 is 13 amino acids. The CDR3 spells CAWSGQGLNEQYF. The CDR3 DNA reads TGTGCCTGGAGTGGACAGGGTCTTAACGAGCAGTACTTC.